This TCR beta chain stems from a study of response to subunit inactivated influenza vaccine (dated by TCRdb to the late 2010s). Some background on the complete study: The study used deep quantitative T cell receptor repertoire profiling to track responses to a trivalent subunit inactivated influenza vaccine.

The CDR3 spans 18 residues, from the cysteine through the phenylalanine. Only CDR3 DNA is held: 54 bases, read in frame from base 1. V is pruned by 1 base and J by 3 bases, leaving 14 bases of the junction without a gene match. CDR1 and CDR2 (SGHAT, FQDESV) derive from the germline V gene (reference sequence). Findings and caveats that apply to the study as a whole: According to the authors, only a limited number of new T cells may be recruited by each seasonal influenza vaccination.

This clonotype occurred a few times. The target of this receptor is not known. No much larger clonotype is one base removed from it; base qualities were not supplied. The library was obtained by RT-PCR. The data were produced on an Illumina HiSeq 2500. The public reads were reanalyzed by TCRdb: fastp trimming at Q25, MiXCR alignment, in-frame beta chains only. Records with the same CDR3 protein are collapsed into one entry carrying the most frequent genes and DNA. The table for this sample lists more than 550,000 distinct CDR3 sequences; 10% to 15% of them were counted only once. 10% of the sample is in the top ten clones.

The sequence came from a middle-aged man who received an inactivated influenza vaccine. Donor details come from another sample of the same person, matched by shared clones. Sequences were derived from PBMCs from blood, sampled on the day of vaccination. This receptor chain uses TRBV11-1 and TRBJ2-5; the central 7 bases match TRBD1. CDR3 protein: CASSLDGLYRGIKETQYF. The nucleotides are TGTGCCAGCAGCTTAGACGGTCTATACAGGGGCATCAAAGAGACCCAGTACTTC.